Listed here are 23 T cell receptor beta chains from one sample, sequenced in a study of T cell clonality in common variable immunodeficiency. Assay: immunoSEQ multiplex PCR; the TCRdb copy retains only in-frame clones and omits some. The sample was found to contain tens of thousands of clones, and every one recurs. The sequenced sample consisted of peripheral blood mononuclear cells. These receptors came from a person aged 18 to 70 in good health.

This clone was found many times. The DNA ends 3 residues before the CDR3 does, and the rest of the CDR3 is filled in from the germline J gene. The rearrangement joins TRBV7-2 to TRBJ1-5, with TRBD1 matching 7 bases. The CDR3 covers 13 residues. From germline, CDR1 is SGHTA and CDR2 FQGNSA. V lost 7 bases, J lost 6 bases, and 6 bases stayed unmatched. The CDR3 region is CASTAGGAQPQHF. The sequenced CDR3 bases are TGTGCCAGCACCGCAGGGGGTGCTCAGCCC.

This clone was counted many times. The read stops 3 residues short of the end of the CDR3; the missing end is completed from the germline J gene. The V and J genes are TRBV19 and TRBJ1-6, with a tentative D call TRBD1 (5 bases). The CDR3 length is 16 residues. In germline, CDR1 is LNHDA, CDR2 SQIVND (reference sequence). V was shortened by 3 bases and J by 9 bases, with 18 bases between the two germline ends. The sequenced part of the CDR3 DNA is TGTGCCAGTAGTATTTCCTTAGGTTCCGGGGGTTCACCC. Residues: CASSISLGSGGSP. In full, the CDR3 is CASSISLGSGGSPLHF.

Many counts were recorded for this clone. The read falls 3 residues short of the CDR3 end, and the missing part is taken from the germline J gene. V gene TRBV19 combines with J gene TRBJ1-5, with a weak D call TRBD1 (6 bases). Looked up from germline, CDR1 is LNHDA and CDR2 is SQIVND (reference sequence). The CDR3 runs 16 residues. Trimming stripped 3 bases from V and 1 base from J, with 13 bases between. CDR3 in amino acids: CASSITGSRSNQPQHF. The DNA read from the CDR3 is TGTGCCAGTAGTATTACAGGGAGTAGGAGCAATCAGCCC. The full variable domain, completed using reference TRBV19 and TRBJ1-5, is DGGITQSPKYLFRKEGQNVTLSCEQNLNHDAMYWYRQDPGQGLRLIYYSQIVNDFQKGDIAEGYSVSREKKESFPLTVTSAQKNPTAFYLCASSITGSRSNQPQHFGDGTRLSIL.

The table lists this clone with many counts. The read terminates 3 residues ahead of where the CDR3 ends, so the germline J gene completes it. V is TRBV12-3 or TRBV12-4 and J is TRBJ1-2; the D gene is possibly TRBD1 (5 bases). Between the trimmed V and J ends, which lost 5 bases and 4 bases, there was a span of 11 bases. This CDR3 is built from 13 residues. The CDR3 sequence: CASSIDGGYGYTF. The sequenced part of the CDR3 DNA is TGTGCCAGCAGTATCGACGGGGGCTATGGC.

This clone was seen at least ten times. From the germline J gene comes the end of the CDR3, since the read stops 3 residues before it. The chain recombines TRBV10-1 with TRBJ1-5; a possible D gene is TRBD1 (5 bases). Germline V gives CDR1 WNHNN, CDR2 SYGVQD (reference sequence). The V end lost 4 bases, the J end lost 4 bases, and 11 bases lay between the germline ends. CDR3 length equals 14 residues. CDR3 bases read: TGCGCCAGCAGTGCAGGGCCAGGTAATCAGCCC. Protein product: CASSAGPGNQP. The whole CDR3 reads CASSAGPGNQPQHF.

Many counts were recorded for this clone. Read coverage stops 3 residues before the CDR3 terminus; the germline J gene supplies the remainder. This sequence joins TRBV29-1 and TRBJ2-7, with 11 nucleotides matching TRBD2. V was clipped by 6 bases and J by 4 bases; unmatched bases: 8. Germline lookup yields CDR1 SQVTM and CDR2 ANQGSEA. The CDR3 is 14 amino acids. The CDR3 DNA, read in part, is TGCAGCGTCGCCTTCACTAGCGGGAGTTACGAG. This gives the protein CSVAFTSGSYE. The full CDR3 sequence reads CSVAFTSGSYEQYF.

This clone was counted ten times or more. Read coverage stops 3 residues before the CDR3 terminus; the germline J gene supplies the remainder. The chain is built from TRBV23-1 and TRBJ2-7, with 8 nucleotides matching TRBD1. TRBV23-1 is sorted into the ORF group, with uncertain function. CDR3 length: 15 residues. The V and J ends lost 0 bases and 5 bases, in that order; junction bases with no gene match: 6. CDR3 sequence reads: CASSQSRGQADEQYF. CDR3 DNA, as far as it was read: TGCGCCAGCAGTCAATCGAGGGGACAGGCCGACGAG.

There are many counts of this clone. The read ends 3 residues early relative to the CDR3; the germline J gene fills the gap. V and J are TRBV10-3 and TRBJ2-7, with D possibly matching TRBD2 (5 bases). In germline, CDR1 is ENHRY, CDR2 SYGVKD. The CDR3 runs 14 residues. V was pared by 5 bases and J by 5 bases, with 16 bases between. Here the CDR3 reads CAISSPSRRDEQYF. The covered CDR3 bases are TGTGCCATCAGTTCCCCTAGCAGGCGAGACGAG.

This clone was counted ten times or more. Read coverage stops 3 residues before the CDR3 terminus; the germline J gene supplies the remainder. The gene calls are TRBV12-3 or TRBV12-4 and TRBJ2-1, with 10 bases fitting TRBD2. V lost 10 bases, J lost 0 bases, and 6 bases stayed unmatched. The CDR3 runs 15 residues. CDR3 sequence: CATTSGWGSYNEQFF. Partial CDR3 DNA: TGTGCCACGACTAGCGGGTGGGGCTCCTACAATGAG.

This clone was counted at least ten times. The read falls 3 residues short of the CDR3 end, and the missing part is taken from the germline J gene. The chain uses TRBV13 and TRBJ2-5, with TRBD1 matching over 9 bases. Germline CDR1 reads PRHDT; CDR2 reads FYEKMQ (reference sequence). CDR3 length: 15 amino acids. The V segment lost 1 base and the J segment 3 bases; nucleotides outside the gene matches: 3. CDR3 sequence: CASSLEGDREETQYF. The CDR3 bases that were read are TGTGCCAGCAGCTTAGAAGGGGACAGGGAAGAGACC.

This clone was counted ten times or more. The CDR3 is cut off 3 residues early in the read; its end comes from the germline J gene. The chain combines TRBV19 with TRBJ1-1; 7 nucleotides line up with TRBD1. Germline V gene data show CDR1 as LNHDA and CDR2 as SQIVND (reference sequence). CDR3 length: 16 amino acids. The trim removed 1 base at V and 3 bases at J, leaving 8 bases unmatched. CDR3 sequence reads: CASSIGEGARDTEAFF. CDR3 DNA (partial): TGTGCCAGTAGTATAGGCGAGGGGGCGCGGGACACTGAA.

This clone was detected ten times or more. The sequenced fragment ends 3 residues before the CDR3 boundary, so the rest is inferred from the germline J gene. The rearrangement links TRBV6-2 or TRBV6-3 to TRBJ2-1; D is uncertain. V lost 1 base to trimming and J lost 3 bases, with 13 bases between them. Germline lookup yields CDR1 MNHEY and CDR2 SVGEGT. The CDR3 has 16 amino acids. CDR3 amino acids: CASSYCEVCGYNEQFF. The sequenced part of the CDR3 DNA is TGTGCCAGCAGTTACTGTGAGGTTTGCGGCTACAATGAG.

This clone was observed many times. The CDR3 loop is CSARDQGRAYGYTF. Partial CDR3 DNA: TGCAGTGCTAGAGATCAAGGCAGGGCATATGGC. The J gene is TRBJ1-2, the V gene TRBV20-1; maybe TRBD1 (5 bases). The missing CDR3 end, 3 residues past where the read stops, is filled in from the germline J gene. Deletions cut 0 bases from V and 5 bases from J, with 13 bases between. The CDR3 is made up of 14 amino acids. The germline CDR1 and CDR2 sequences are DFQATT and SNEGSKA (reference sequence).

This clone appeared many times. Coverage ceases 3 residues before the CDR3 finishes, and the germline J gene fills in the end. This rearrangement joins TRBV5-6 to TRBJ2-2; 10 nucleotides align to TRBD1. J was trimmed by 6 bases and V by 0 bases; bases with no gene match: 2. The CDR3 extends over 15 amino acids. CDR1 and CDR2 from the germline V gene are SGHDT and YYEEEE. The CDR3 region is CASSLGQGASGELFF. CDR3 DNA, as far as it was read: TGTGCCAGCAGCTTGGGACAGGGGGCCTCCGGGGAG.

This clone was found many times. The read falls 3 residues short of the CDR3 end, and the missing part is taken from the germline J gene. V is TRBV12-5 and J is TRBJ1-4, with TRBD1 matching 9 bases. The V segment lost 4 bases and the J segment 8 bases; nucleotides outside the gene matches: 8. CDR3 size: 15 residues. Germline V lookup: CDR1 LGHNT, CDR2 FRNRAP. The CDR3 spells CASGSAGQGGEKLFF. The sequenced part of the CDR3 DNA is TGTGCTAGTGGTTCAGCGGGACAGGGAGGGGAAAAA.

This clone has a count of ten or more. The read falls 3 residues short of the CDR3 end, and the missing part is taken from the germline J gene. The V and J genes are TRBV19 and TRBJ2-1; TRBD1 aligns across 9 bases. Per the germline V gene, CDR1 is LNHDA and CDR2 is SQIVND (reference sequence). Trimming took 0 bases from V and 7 from J; bases not matched to a gene: 10. CDR3 size: 17 residues. The covered CDR3 bases are TGTGCCAGTAGTATAGACGACCGATGGACAGGGGCTAATGAG. It encodes CASSIDDRWTGANE. The full CDR3 protein reads CASSIDDRWTGANEQFF.

Points on this clone: The CDR3 end is not reached by the read, which stops 3 residues before it; the germline J gene fills it in. This chain connects TRBV11-3 to TRBJ2-1, with unresolved D. V dropped 1 base and J dropped 3 bases, with 4 bases sitting between them. Germline V gives CDR1 SGHNT, CDR2 YENEEA. This CDR3 spans 13 amino acids. Partial CDR3 DNA: TGTGCCAGCAGCTTAGCTAGCTACAATGAG. It yields the protein CASSLASYNE. The whole CDR3 protein reads CASSLASYNEQFF.

This clone appeared a few times. The read terminates 3 residues ahead of where the CDR3 ends, so the germline J gene completes it. V and J are TRBV5-1 and TRBJ2-7, with D perhaps TRBD1 (8 bases). Germline values: CDR1 SGHRS, CDR2 YFSETQ. CDR3 length: 15 amino acids. Trimming stripped 4 bases from V and 5 bases from J, with 19 bases between. The part of the CDR3 DNA that was read is TGCGCCAGCAGCCCGGGAGGACAGGGTTTCAACGAG. Translation gives CASSPGGQGFNE. Given in full, the CDR3 is CASSPGGQGFNEQYF. The full variable domain, rest sourced from reference TRBV5-1 and TRBJ2-7, is KAGVTQTPRYLIKTRGQQVTLSCSPISGHRSVSWYQQTPGQGLQFLFEYFSETQRNKGNFPGRFSGRQFSNSRSEMNVSTLELGDSALYLCASSPGGQGFNEQYFGPGTRLTVT.

This clone was counted ten times or more. The read finishes 3 residues shy of the CDR3 end, and the germline J gene is used to complete it. The chain is built from TRBV30 and TRBJ2-3; D unresolved. The CDR3 is made up of 15 amino acids. CDR1 and CDR2 (germline): GTSNPN, SVGIG (reference sequence). The V end was cut by 3 bases, the J end by 0 bases, with 13 bases between. The CDR3 here is CAWRASLRSTDTQYF. CDR3 bases read: TGTGCCTGGAGGGCATCCCTCAGGAGCACAGATACG.

This clone was picked up many times. The part of the CDR3 DNA that was read is TGTGCCAGCAGCGTAGACCAGGGCTACGAG. The encoded protein is CASSVDQGYE. The CDR3 as a whole reads CASSVDQGYEQYF. The chain couples TRBV9 to TRBJ2-7; a possible D gene is TRBD1 (5 bases). The CDR3 end lies 3 residues beyond the end of the read and is filled in from the germline J gene. The V gene's germline CDR1 is SGDLS and CDR2 YYNGEE. The CDR3 consists of 13 residues. V lost 0 bases and J 3 bases, leaving 7 bases between the germline ends.

There are many counts of this clone. The read ends 3 residues shy of where the CDR3 ends; the end is completed using the germline J gene. The chain uses TRBV7-9 and TRBJ2-1; D is ambiguous. This CDR3 comprises 13 residues. V lost 4 bases and J lost 6, with 10 bases in between. CDR1 and CDR2 from the germline V gene are SEHNR and FQNEAQ (reference sequence). The CDR3 DNA, read in part, is TGTGCCAGCAGCTCAGTGACACCCAATGAG. It codes for CASSSVTPNE. The whole CDR3 reads CASSSVTPNEQFF.

This clone was observed many times. Read sequence stops 3 residues before the CDR3 end, and the germline J gene provides the missing end. This chain connects TRBV11-3 to TRBJ2-3; D may be TRBD1 (5 bases). This CDR3 contains 15 residues. The germline V and J ends were trimmed by 3 bases and 0 bases, with 10 bases remaining between them. From germline, CDR1 is SGHNT and CDR2 YENEEA. The CDR3 protein is CASSFLRASTDTQYF. The sequenced CDR3 bases are TGTGCCAGCAGCTTCCTCAGGGCTAGCACAGATACG.

This clone was observed at least ten times. The read gets to within 3 residues of the CDR3 end, and the germline J gene fills in the rest. The chain joins TRBV30 to TRBJ1-1; weak D call: TRBD1 (5 bases). CDR3 length: 13 amino acids. Between the trimmed V and J ends, which lost 1 base and 0 bases, there was a span of 6 bases. Germline values: CDR1 GTSNPN, CDR2 SVGIG (reference sequence). Incomplete CDR3 DNA: TGTGCCTGGAGTGGACAGCTGAACACTGAA. The encoded protein is CAWSGQLNTE. The CDR3, in full, reads CAWSGQLNTEAFF.